This paragraph reports one TCR beta chain. Its specificity is unknown. The data originate from a study of graft-versus-host responses after intestinal transplantation. Study overall: Following induction with anti-thymocyte globulin, all recipients were given tacrolimus and steroids for about three years.

Between the trimmed V and J ends, which lost 0 bases and 4 bases, there was a span of 14 bases. Germline V CDR1 and CDR2: LGHNA, YNFKEQ. The CDR3 covers 16 residues. Study-level results: There was an association between peak levels of circulating GvH clones and early post-transplant HvG declines. Where graft-donor T cell macrochimerism was present, patients had high graft-versus-host to host-versus-graft clonal ratios in allografts. Present in recipient marrow, GvH clones included some that appeared first in ileum or blood.

TCRdb keeps only in-frame clones here, not all; method: immunoSEQ multiplex PCR. Of about 6,700 clones listed, around 91% are singletons. This chain uses TRBV4-2 with TRBJ2-3; D is unresolved. This clonotype was sampled from a human patient who received an intestinal transplant, so some T cells may come from the graft donor. Sequences were derived from PBMCs, sampled about 83 days after transplant. This CDR3 is CASSQEPRAHADTQYF. In DNA form, the CDR3 reads TGTGCCAGCAGCCAAGAGCCCCGGGCACACGCAGATACGCAGTATTTT.